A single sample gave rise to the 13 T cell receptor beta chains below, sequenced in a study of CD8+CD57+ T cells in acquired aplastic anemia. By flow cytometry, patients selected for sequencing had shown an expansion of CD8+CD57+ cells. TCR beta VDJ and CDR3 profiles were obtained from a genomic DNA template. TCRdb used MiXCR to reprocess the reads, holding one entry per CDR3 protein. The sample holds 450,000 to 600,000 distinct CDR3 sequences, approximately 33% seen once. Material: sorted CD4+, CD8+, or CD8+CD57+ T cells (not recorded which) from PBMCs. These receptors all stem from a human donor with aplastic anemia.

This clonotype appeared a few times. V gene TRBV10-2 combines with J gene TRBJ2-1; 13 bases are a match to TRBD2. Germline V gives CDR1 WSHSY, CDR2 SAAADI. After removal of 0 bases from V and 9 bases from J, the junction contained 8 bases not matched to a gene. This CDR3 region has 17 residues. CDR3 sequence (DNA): TGCGCCAGCAGTGAGTCCCGACTAGCGGGAGGCTGGGGTGAGCAGTTCTTC. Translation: CASSESRLAGGWGEQFF.

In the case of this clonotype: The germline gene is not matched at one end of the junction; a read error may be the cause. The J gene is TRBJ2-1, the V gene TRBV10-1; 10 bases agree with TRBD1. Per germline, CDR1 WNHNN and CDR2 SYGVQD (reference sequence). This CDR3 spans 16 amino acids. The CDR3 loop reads CASSESGNPGTGVSSF. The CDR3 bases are TGCGCCAGCAGTGAGAGCGGTAACCCCGGGACAGGGGTTTCGTCCTTC.

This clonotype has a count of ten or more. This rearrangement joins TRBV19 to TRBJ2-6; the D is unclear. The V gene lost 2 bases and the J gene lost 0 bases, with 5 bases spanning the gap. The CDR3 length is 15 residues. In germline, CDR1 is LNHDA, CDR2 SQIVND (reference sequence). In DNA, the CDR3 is TGTGCCAGTAGTATACTGAGCTCTGGGGCCAACGTCCTGACTTTC. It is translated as CASSILSSGANVLTF.

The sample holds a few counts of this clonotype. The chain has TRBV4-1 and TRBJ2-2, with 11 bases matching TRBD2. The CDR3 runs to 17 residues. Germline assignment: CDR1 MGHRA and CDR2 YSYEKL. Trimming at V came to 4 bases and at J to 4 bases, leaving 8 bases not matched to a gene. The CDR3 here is CASSPRLAGYGTGELFF. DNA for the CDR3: TGCGCCAGCAGCCCCAGACTAGCGGGGTACGGCACCGGGGAGCTGTTTTTT.

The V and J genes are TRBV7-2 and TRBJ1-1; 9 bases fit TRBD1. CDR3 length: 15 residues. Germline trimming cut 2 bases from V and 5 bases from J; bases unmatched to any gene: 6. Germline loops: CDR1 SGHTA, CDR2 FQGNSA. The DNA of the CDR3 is TGTGCCAGCAGCTTAACCCGACAGGGGGGAACTGAAGCTTTCTTT. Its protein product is CASSLTRQGGTEAFF.

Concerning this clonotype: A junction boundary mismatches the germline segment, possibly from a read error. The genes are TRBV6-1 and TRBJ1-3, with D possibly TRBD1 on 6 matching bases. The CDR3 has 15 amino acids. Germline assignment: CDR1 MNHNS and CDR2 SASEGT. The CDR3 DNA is TGTGCCAGCAGTCGGACAGTCAGCTCTGGAAACACCGTATATTTT. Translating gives CASSRTVSSGNTVYF.

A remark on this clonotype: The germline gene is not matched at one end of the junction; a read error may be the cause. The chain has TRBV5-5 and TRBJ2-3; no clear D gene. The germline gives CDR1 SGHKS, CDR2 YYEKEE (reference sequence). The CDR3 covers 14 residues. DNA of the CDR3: TGCGCCAGCAGCTGGGAAGAGAACACAGATACGCAGTATTTT. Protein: CASSWEENTDTQYF.

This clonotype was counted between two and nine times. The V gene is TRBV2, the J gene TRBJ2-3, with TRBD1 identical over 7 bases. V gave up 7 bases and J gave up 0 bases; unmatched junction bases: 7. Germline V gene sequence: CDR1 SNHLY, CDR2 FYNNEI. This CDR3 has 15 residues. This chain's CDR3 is CASTPGQTSTDTQYF. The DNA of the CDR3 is TGTGCCAGCACCCCGGGACAGACAAGCACAGATACGCAGTATTTT.

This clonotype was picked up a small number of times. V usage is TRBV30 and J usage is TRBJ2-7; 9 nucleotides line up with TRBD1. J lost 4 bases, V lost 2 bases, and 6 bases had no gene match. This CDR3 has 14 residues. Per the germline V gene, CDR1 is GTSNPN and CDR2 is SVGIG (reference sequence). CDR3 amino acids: CAWSTGTGWYEQYF. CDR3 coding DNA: TGTGCCTGGAGTACCGGGACAGGGTGGTACGAGCAGTACTTC.

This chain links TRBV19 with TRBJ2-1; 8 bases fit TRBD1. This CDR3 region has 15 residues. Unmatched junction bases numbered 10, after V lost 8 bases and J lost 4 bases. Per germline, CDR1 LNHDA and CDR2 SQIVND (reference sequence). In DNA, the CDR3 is TGTGCCAGTGGAACGGGACAGGCGATATACAATGAGCAGTTCTTC. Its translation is CASGTGQAIYNEQFF.

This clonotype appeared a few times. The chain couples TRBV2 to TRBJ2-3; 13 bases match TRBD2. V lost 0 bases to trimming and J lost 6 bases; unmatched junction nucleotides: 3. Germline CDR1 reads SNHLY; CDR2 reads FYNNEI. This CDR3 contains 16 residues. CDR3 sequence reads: CASSEAGLAGRDTQYF. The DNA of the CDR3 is TGTGCCAGCAGTGAAGCGGGACTAGCGGGGCGCGATACGCAGTATTTT.

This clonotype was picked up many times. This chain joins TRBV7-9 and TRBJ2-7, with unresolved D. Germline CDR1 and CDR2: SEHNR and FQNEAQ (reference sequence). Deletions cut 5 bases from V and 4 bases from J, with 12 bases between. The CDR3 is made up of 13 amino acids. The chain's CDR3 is CASSTTVLYEQYF. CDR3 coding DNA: TGTGCCAGCAGCACGACGGTTTTATACGAGCAGTACTTC.

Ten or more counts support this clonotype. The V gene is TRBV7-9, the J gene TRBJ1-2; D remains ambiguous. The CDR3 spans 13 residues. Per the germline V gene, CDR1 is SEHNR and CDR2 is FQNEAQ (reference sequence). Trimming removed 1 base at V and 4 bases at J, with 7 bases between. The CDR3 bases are TGTGCCAGCAGCTTAGTACCCTCCTATGGCTACACCTTC. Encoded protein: CASSLVPSYGYTF.